This note documents a single TCR beta chain sequence. The germline V gene has CDR1 MNHNY and CDR2 SVGAGI (reference sequence). V lost 8 bases and J lost 8; bases outside the gene matches: 9. The CDR3 covers 13 residues. TCRdb independently ran MiXCR on the 5' RACE reads; one entry per CDR3 protein. The sample carries roughly 490,000 distinct CDR3 sequences, around an eighth recorded once. The data derive from a study of identical twins. This sample also appeared in a second study, on yellow fever vaccine responses in identical twins.

Sequencing was performed on CD4+ T cells sorted from blood. V usage is TRBV6-6 and J usage is TRBJ2-1, with TRBD1 matching 7 bases. This clonotype originated in a woman aged 18-29 years in good health. The CDR3 here is CASRAQGTYEQFF. CDR3 DNA: TGTGCCAGCCGGGCACAGGGGACCTATGAGCAGTTCTTC.